The rows below give T cell receptor beta chains drawn from one sample of a study of graft-versus-host responses after intestinal transplantation. Measured with immunoSEQ multiplex PCR; TCRdb has only the in-frame clones, and not every one. Seen here are tens of thousands of clones, about 94% observed once, and the top ten hold around 0.53%. Their target antigens are unknown. Sequenced material: unstimulated CD8+ T cells sorted from spleen or lymph node cells, taken before intestinal transplant. These receptors all stem from a human donor who received an intestinal transplant. CDR3s include the opening cysteine and the closing phenylalanine or tryptophan. D genes are given only for firm matches. Only part of the rows carry a size: once, few, many, or a class if the clone is expanded.

clone size | D gene | J gene | V gene | CDR3 protein | CDR3 DNA
. | . | TRBJ2-7 | TRBV5-8 | CASSFPSSYEQYF | TGTGCCAGCAGCTTCCCGAGCTCCTACGAGCAGTACTTC
. | TRBD2 | TRBJ2-1 | TRBV28 | CASREGLASINEQFF | TGTGCCAGCAGGGAAGGACTAGCGTCCATCAATGAGCAGTTCTTC
. | . | TRBJ1-2 | TRBV5-1 | CASSLGWGPYGYTF | TGCGCCAGCAGCTTAGGATGGGGGCCCTATGGCTACACCTTC
. | TRBD1 | TRBJ1-1 | TRBV2 | CASNEWVQGATEAFF | TGTGCCAGCAATGAATGGGTCCAGGGGGCAACTGAAGCTTTCTTT
. | TRBD1 | TRBJ1-2 | TRBV5-1 | CASSLGRTGDYGYTF | TGCGCCAGCAGCCTGGGGAGGACAGGAGACTATGGCTACACCTTC
few | . | TRBJ2-5 | TRBV6-5 | CASSYGETQYF | TGTGCCAGCAGTTACGGAGAGACCCAGTACTTC
. | TRBD2 | TRBJ2-1 | TRBV29-1 | CSVEGLAGEGEQFF | TGCAGCGTTGAAGGACTAGCGGGAGAAGGTGAGCAGTTCTTC
few | TRBD2 | TRBJ2-1 | TRBV4-1 | CASSLGLAGSYNEQFF | TGCGCCAGCAGCCTGGGACTAGCGGGGTCCTACAATGAGCAGTTCTTC
. | TRBD1 | TRBJ2-7 | TRBV7-9 | CASSFWDSPYEQYF | TGTGCCAGCAGCTTCTGGGACAGTCCCTACGAGCAGTACTTC
. | TRBD2 | TRBJ2-3 | TRBV27 | CASSLPPLAGTDTQYF | TGTGCCAGCAGTTTACCCCCGCTAGCGGGCACAGATACGCAGTATTTT
. | . | TRBJ2-7 | TRBV4-1 | CASSQADSYEQYF | TGCGCCAGCAGCCAAGCCGACTCCTACGAGCAGTACTTC
. | . | TRBJ2-1 | TRBV5-8 | CASSFRFPYNEQFF | TGTGCCAGCAGCTTTAGGTTTCCTTACAATGAGCAGTTCTTC
. | . | TRBJ2-7 | TRBV4-1 | CASSQVWYRDAYEQYF | TGCGCCAGCAGCCAAGTTTGGTACAGGGATGCCTACGAGCAGTACTTC
. | . | TRBJ1-4 | TRBV6-5 | CASSSSRETNEKLFF | TGTGCCAGCAGTTCCTCTAGGGAAACTAATGAAAAACTGTTTTTT
. | TRBD2 | TRBJ2-5 | TRBV6-5 | CASSYSGLAGEETQYF | TGTGCCAGCAGTTACTCCGGACTAGCGGGAGAAGAGACCCAGTACTTC
. | TRBD1 | TRBJ1-1 | TRBV10-1 | CASSVDREDTEAFF | TGCGCCAGCAGTGTGGACAGGGAGGACACTGAAGCTTTCTTT
. | . | TRBJ1-3 | TRBV19 | CASSQTAGNTIYF | TGTGCCAGTAGCCAGACAGCTGGAAACACCATATATTTT
. | TRBD2 | TRBJ2-7 | TRBV15 | CATSRGTSGYEQYF | TGTGCCACCAGCAGAGGGACTAGCGGGTACGAGCAGTACTTC